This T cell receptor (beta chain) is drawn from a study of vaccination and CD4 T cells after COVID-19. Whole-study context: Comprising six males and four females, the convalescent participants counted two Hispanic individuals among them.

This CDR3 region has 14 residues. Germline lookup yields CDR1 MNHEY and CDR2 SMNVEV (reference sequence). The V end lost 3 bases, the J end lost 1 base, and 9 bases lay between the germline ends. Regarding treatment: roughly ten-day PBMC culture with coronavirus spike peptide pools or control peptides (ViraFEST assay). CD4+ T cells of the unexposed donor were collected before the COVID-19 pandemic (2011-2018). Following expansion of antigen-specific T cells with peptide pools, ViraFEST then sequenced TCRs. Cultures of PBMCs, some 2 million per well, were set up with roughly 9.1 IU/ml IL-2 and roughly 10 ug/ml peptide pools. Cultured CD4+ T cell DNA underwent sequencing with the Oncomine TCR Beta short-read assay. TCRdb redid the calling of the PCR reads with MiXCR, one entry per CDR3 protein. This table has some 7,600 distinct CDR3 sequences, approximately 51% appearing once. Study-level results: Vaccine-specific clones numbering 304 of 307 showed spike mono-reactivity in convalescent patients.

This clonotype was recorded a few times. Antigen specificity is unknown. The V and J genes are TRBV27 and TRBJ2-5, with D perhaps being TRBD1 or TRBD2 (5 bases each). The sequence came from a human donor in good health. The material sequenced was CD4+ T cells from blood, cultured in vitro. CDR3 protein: CASSLGVTQETQYF. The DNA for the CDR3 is TGTGCCAGCAGTTTGGGGGTCACCCAAGAGACCCAGTACTTC.